This T cell receptor (beta chain) stems from a study of T-cell memory formation after mild COVID-19. Study observations and caveats: The study found contracting CD4+ clones mainly in CM and EM and contracting CD8+ clones in EMRA. Contracting clones from day 15 to 85 had balanced CD4/CD8; later expanders favoured CD4+.

TCRdb reprocessed the 5' RACE reads with MiXCR, giving one entry per CDR3 protein. The table shows 530,000 or so distinct CDR3 sequences, with around 16% occurring only once. There are a few counts of this clonotype. Its specificity is not known. The germline CDR1 and CDR2 sequences are LGHNA and YNFKEQ. With V trimmed by 3 bases and J by 3 bases, 6 bases remained unmatched. This CDR3 has 16 residues. The V and J genes are TRBV4-2 and TRBJ2-7, with TRBD2 matching 12 bases. This sequence was found in an adult woman who had mild COVID-19 (a few samples of this study predate the infection). Cell type and time point are not known. Sequenced: PBMCs or a T cell subset sorted from them (not recorded which). In DNA form, the CDR3 reads TGTGCCAGCAGCCATTCCACTAGCGGGAGGAACTACGAGCAGTACTTC. Translated, it gives CASSHSTSGRNYEQYF.